This T cell receptor beta chain was obtained from a study of post-analysis software for immune sequencing data. Unique molecular identifiers had been added to the TCR beta cDNA libraries. Roughly 0.5 million cDNA molecules were obtained from roughly 1.1 to 9.2 million T cells. TCRdb re-called the PCR reads with MiXCR, one entry per CDR3 protein. The table includes roughly 600,000 distinct CDR3 sequences, 40% to 50% detected once. Findings and limits, study-wide: Comparison of patients with controls showed roughly five TRBV segments more frequent in patients, TRBV5-6, TRBV5-1 and TRBV20-1 among them. Normalized Chao1 diversity was significantly lower in multiple sclerosis patients than in controls.

This clonotype has just a few counts. Its antigen is currently unknown. CDR1 ENHRY and CDR2 SYGVKD come from the germline V gene. The CDR3 runs to 14 residues. Trimming removed 3 bases from V and 2 bases from J, with 11 bases in between. Specimen: blood. The TCR originated in a girl between 10 and 17 years old with multiple sclerosis. The V and J genes are TRBV10-3 and TRBJ2-7, with D tentatively TRBD1 or TRBD2 (5 bases each). The CDR3 DNA sequence: TGTGCCATCAGTGAAAGGGACGGAGCCTACGAGCAGTACTTC. This sequence encodes CAISERDGAYEQYF.